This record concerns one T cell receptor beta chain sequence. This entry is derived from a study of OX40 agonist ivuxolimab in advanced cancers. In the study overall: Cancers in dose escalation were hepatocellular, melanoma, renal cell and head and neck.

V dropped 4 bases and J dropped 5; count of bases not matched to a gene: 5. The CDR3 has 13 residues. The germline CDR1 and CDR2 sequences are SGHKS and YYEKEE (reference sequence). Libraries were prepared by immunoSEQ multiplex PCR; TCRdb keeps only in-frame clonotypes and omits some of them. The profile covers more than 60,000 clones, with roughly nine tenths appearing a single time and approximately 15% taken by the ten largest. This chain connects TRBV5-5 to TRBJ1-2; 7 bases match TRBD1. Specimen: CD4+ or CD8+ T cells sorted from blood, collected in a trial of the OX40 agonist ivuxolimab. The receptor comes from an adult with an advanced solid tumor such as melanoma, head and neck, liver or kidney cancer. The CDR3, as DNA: TGTGCCAGCAGCAAAGGGACAGTTTATGGCTACACCTTC. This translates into CASSKGTVYGYTF.